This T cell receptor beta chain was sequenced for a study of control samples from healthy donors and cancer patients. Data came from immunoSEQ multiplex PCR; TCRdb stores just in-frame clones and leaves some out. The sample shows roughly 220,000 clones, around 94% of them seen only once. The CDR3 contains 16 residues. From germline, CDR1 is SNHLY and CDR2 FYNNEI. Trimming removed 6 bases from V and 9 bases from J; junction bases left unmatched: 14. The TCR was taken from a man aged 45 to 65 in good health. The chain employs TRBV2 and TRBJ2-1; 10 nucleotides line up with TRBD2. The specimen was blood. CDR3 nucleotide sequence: TGTGCCAGCAGCGTTAGCGGGGGGAGTGGGAGGGGTGAGCAGTTCTTC. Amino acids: CASSVSGGSGRGEQFF.